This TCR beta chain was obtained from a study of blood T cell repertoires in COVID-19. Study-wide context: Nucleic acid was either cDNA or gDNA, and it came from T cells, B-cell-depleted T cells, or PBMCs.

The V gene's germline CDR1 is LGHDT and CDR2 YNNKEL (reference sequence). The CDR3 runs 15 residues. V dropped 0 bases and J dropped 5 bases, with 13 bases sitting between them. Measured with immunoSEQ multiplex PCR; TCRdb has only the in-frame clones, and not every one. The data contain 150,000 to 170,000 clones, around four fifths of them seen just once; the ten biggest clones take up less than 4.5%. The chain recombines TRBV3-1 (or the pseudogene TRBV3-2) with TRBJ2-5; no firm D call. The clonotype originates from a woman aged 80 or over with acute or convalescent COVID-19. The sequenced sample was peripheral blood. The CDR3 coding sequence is TGTGCCAGCAGCCAAGATCTTGAGGCAGTTGAGACCCAGTACTTC. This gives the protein CASSQDLEAVETQYF.